Detailed here is one TCR beta chain. Libraries were prepared by immunoSEQ multiplex PCR; TCRdb keeps only in-frame clonotypes and omits some of them. This table has approximately 77,000 clones, about 80% appearing once. This sample was included in a study of OX40 agonist ivuxolimab in advanced cancers. Turning to the study itself: Patients were infused with ivuxolimab every 2 weeks at 0.01 to 10 mg/kg. Participants could have had prior anti-PD-1, anti-PD-L1 or anti-CTLA-4 therapy, and approximately 40% had some. A partial response was reached by three patients: one with hepatocellular carcinoma and two with cutaneous melanoma.

Systemic immunosuppression or a history of autoimmune disease excluded patients. The TCR originated in an adult with an advanced solid tumor such as melanoma, head and neck, liver or kidney cancer. The sample consisted of CD4+ or CD8+ T cells sorted from blood, taken in a trial of the OX40 agonist ivuxolimab.

The CDR3 nucleotides read TGTGCCAGCAGCGCTGAACAAAGCACAGATACGCAGTATTTT. It is translated as CASSAEQSTDTQYF. The rearrangement links TRBV9 to TRBJ2-3; D remains ambiguous. Germline CDR1 is SGDLS and CDR2 is YYNGEE. The V gene lost 3 bases and the J gene lost 0 bases, with 8 bases spanning the gap. The CDR3 length is 14 residues.